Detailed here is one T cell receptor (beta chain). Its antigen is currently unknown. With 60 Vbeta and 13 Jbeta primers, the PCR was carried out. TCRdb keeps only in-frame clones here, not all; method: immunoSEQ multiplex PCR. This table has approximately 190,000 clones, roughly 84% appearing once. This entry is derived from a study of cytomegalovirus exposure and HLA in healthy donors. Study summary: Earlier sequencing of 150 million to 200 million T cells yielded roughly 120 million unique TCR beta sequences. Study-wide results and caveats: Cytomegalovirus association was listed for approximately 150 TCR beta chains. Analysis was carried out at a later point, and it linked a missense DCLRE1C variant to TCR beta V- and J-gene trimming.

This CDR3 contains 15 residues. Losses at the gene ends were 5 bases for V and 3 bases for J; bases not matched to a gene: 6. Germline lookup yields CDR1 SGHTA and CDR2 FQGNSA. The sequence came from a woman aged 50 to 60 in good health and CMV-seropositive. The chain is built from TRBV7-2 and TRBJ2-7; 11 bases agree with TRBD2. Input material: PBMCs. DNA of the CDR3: TGTGCCAGCAGCCTCGGGACTAGCGGTATCTACGAGCAGTACTTC. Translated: CASSLGTSGIYEQYF.